Listed here is a single TCR beta chain. This receptor's antigen is unknown. Base qualities are not recorded, but no much larger clone differs from it by a single base. In total, over 600 healthy bone marrow donors made up the cohort. At the time of sampling, every cohort member was nominally healthy, though immune exposures that went unrecorded were likely present. The donor was CMV seronegative and belonged to the group of more than 300 seronegative cohort members. Each donor provided a peripheral blood sample, and peripheral blood mononuclear cells were used for TCR beta sequencing. Genomic DNA was extracted from the blood cell samples with the Qiagen DNeasy Blood Extraction Kit. The receptor library was made with the immunoSEQ multiplex PCR assay. A mixture of 60 forward primers for TCR Vbeta segments and 13 reverse primers for TCR Jbeta segments was used in the multiplex PCR. A multiplex PCR assay on genomic DNA amplified the CDR3 region of rearranged TCR beta genes. The amplified TCR beta libraries were sequenced on the Illumina HiSeq System as 87-base-pair reads. Per the original workflow: In a later analysis, tens of millions of unique TCR beta chains were counted across the roughly 610 repertoires, and some 10 million of these chains were shared by at least two donors. A nearest-neighbor algorithm error-corrected the raw reads and collapsed the reads into unique sequences, merging closely related sequences to remove PCR and sequencing errors. To assign V, D and J gene segments, CDR3 sequences were aligned to IMGT reference sequences. For a sequence to be retained, a match of at least six nucleotides was required to both a V gene segment and a J gene segment. A rearrangement was called productive if the CDR3 had no stop codons and remained in frame with V and J, and every other rearrangement was called non-productive. Following IMGT convention, CDR3 was defined as the stretch from the second conserved V-encoded cysteine up to the conserved J-encoded phenylalanine. Sequences without an unambiguous match to a single V gene segment were excluded from the earlier analysis of about 600 of the donors. In an earlier analysis of approximately 610 of the donors, V segments were called functional above 56.7% productive rearrangements and were called segregating when the between-donor standard deviation exceeded 5%. To diagnose cytomegalovirus status from the catalog of TCR beta chain sequences, a statistical classification framework was built. V and J gene assignment, in a later analysis, came from comparing TCR nucleotide sequences with IMGT/GENE-DB human TR gene sequences. Using the TCRdist pipeline, a later analysis assigned CDR3 sequences along with most-parsimonious VDJ recombination scenarios. In a later analysis, each TCR beta chain was defined by its CDR3 amino acid sequence together with its V-gene family, and reads without a unique V-gene family were excluded. As a way to deal with suspected cross-contamination and a sequencing artifact, a later analysis dropped under 600 nucleotide sequences that were highly shared and had low generation probability. For each public chain, a later analysis derived a clonal expansion index from normalized ranks of inferred template counts within each repertoire. In a later analysis, generation probabilities were computed using a VDJ recombination model fitted to out-of-frame rearrangements, and the results were checked against IGoR. A later analysis scored TCR-TCR, TCR-HLA and TCR-CMV co-occurrence with hypergeometric tests, applying a repertoire-size bias correction to TCR pairs. To estimate false discovery rates, a later analysis permuted the HLA or CMV assignments 20 times. In a later analysis, co-occurring TCRs were grouped using DBSCAN, and TCRdist sequence similarity was added for clustering within HLA-allele-positive subsets. For co-occurrence clustering, repertoires with fewer than 30,000 or more than 120,000 public chains were excluded, along with roughly 5 repertoires with anomalous nucleotide sharing. TCRdb holds this immuneACCESS table with in-frame rearrangements only. Some clones are missing; in checked studies, unresolved V genes explain under half, and the rest has no known cause. The DNA was the basis for D and trimming; V, J and clone size are from that table. The sample profile shows 84,000 or so clones; approximately 80% of them were found once. In total, the top ten clones hold around 3% of the sample.

The entry originates in a study of cytomegalovirus exposure and HLA in healthy donors (TCRdb year 2017). In the study overall: An earlier analysis of approximately 640 of the donors reported more than 250 Gb of sequence data and some 120 million unique TCR beta sequences from approximately 180 million T cells. Approximately 330 gigabases of sequencing data and 91 million or so unique TCR sequences made up an early release that covered approximately 650 HLA-typed donors. Among the approximately 400 genotyped donors, about 83% belonged to the genetic ancestry cluster associated with self-reported Caucasian donors. The aim of the study was to test whether cataloging public T cell receptors could identify signatures of past pathogen exposure. The T cell repertoires of some 670 subjects were profiled by immunosequencing and related to cytomegalovirus serostatus. A separate validation cohort of approximately 130 different subjects was used in addition to the roughly 670-subject first cohort. High-throughput TCR immunosequencing, statistical association of individual TCRs with disease status, and machine learning were combined to predict cytomegalovirus infection status. A later analysis re-analyzed previously published TCR beta repertoires from 650 to 800 donors and added high-resolution HLA genotyping to study TCR occurrence patterns. Rather than drawing on any new phenotypic data, the later analysis identified candidate immune exposures from TCR beta sequences and the way those sequences occurred across donors. In an earlier analysis of around 540 of the donors, high-throughput TCR beta sequencing was used to judge whether each TCR beta V gene segment behaved as functional or pseudogenic. Donor age, sex, ethnicity and CMV serostatus were compiled alongside the repertoire data. In a later genetic analysis, genome-wide SNP genotypes for about three fifths of the roughly 670 donors were used, and that subset was treated as a discovery cohort. All discovery cohort repertoires had been generated using a single sequencing platform. HLA typing covered class I and class II loci at four-digit resolution. The number of donors typed differed by locus, with about 629-640 for A, B, C, DRB1 and DQB1, around 500 for DQA1, about 610 for DPA1, and some 440 for DPB1. Because of strong linkage in the cohort, roughly five DR-DQ haplotypes were treated as single units for association and clustering. On average, 235,054 unique TCR beta nucleotide sequences were sequenced per donor among 398 genotyped donors of the cohort, with 15% to 20% of those sequences being non-productive.

The CDR1 and CDR2 encoded by the germline V gene are SNHLY and FYNNEI. Including cysteine and phenylalanine, the CDR3 has 14 amino acids. The kept DNA is CDR3 alone, 42 bases in frame from the first base. The germline V and J ends show losses of 6 bases and 4 bases respectively, and no gene match explains 2 bases of the junction. General conclusions and limits of the study: An association between a missense DCLRE1C variant and V-gene and J-gene trimming of TCR beta chains was found in a later genetic analysis and replicated in an independent cohort. Compared with the roughly 700-donor mean, donors in an Asian-associated ancestry cluster had fewer N-insertions in productive TCRs, according to a later genetic analysis. In both the original and validation cohorts, the classifier was reported to diagnose cytomegalovirus status with high specificity and sensitivity. A few of the identified cytomegalovirus-associated TCR beta chains were confirmed in vitro to be specific for cytomegalovirus antigens. According to a later analysis, parvovirus B19, influenza, CMV and Epstein-Barr virus appeared linked to several top co-occurrence clusters. HLA typing was unavailable for some donors at each locus, so association tests used only the typed subset. The sequencing pipeline was judged likely to have produced a cluster of highly shared sequence variants as a technical artifact. In a later analysis, TCR association rates were found to vary across HLA loci, with the most associated TCRs seen for DRB1 alleles and the fewest for HLA-C alleles. A later analysis found that most CMV-associated TCR beta chains appeared HLA-restricted, with HLA associations seemingly driven largely by CMV exposure. When HLA alleles, especially DR and DQ, strongly co-occurred, TCR associations were difficult to assign to individual alleles. The only immune exposure information available for the cohort was CMV serostatus. Correlated functional status among segregating V segments might be attributable to linkage disequilibrium, but an unknown experimental factor could not be ruled out. At a false discovery rate of 0.05, a later analysis linked fewer than 20,000 TCR beta sequences to specific HLA alleles. Roughly uniform sequencing depth across donors was assumed in presence/absence analyses, although this assumption may not hold. The cohort was sequenced for TCR beta chains only, and without alpha or paired-chain data the features that could be detected were limited. Most TCR sequences were seen in very few donors, while some public TCRs were found in many individuals. The study listed 150 to 200 TCR beta chains as associated with cytomegalovirus. In an earlier analysis of under 600 of the donors, most TCR beta V segments were observed in productive rearrangements about 90% or about 30% of the time, broadly matching IMGT annotations. According to the authors, the approach could potentially be generalized to other disease states and immunological phenotypes. The 87-base-pair reads could not distinguish some IMGT-functional V segments, including TRBV6-2 and TRBV6-3, so those segments were excluded. A further reported finding was that TCR beta sequences accurately predicted the HLA-A and HLA-B alleles for most subjects in the first cohort. The earlier analysis of around 600 of the donors excluded approximately 17 rarely observed V segments, including chromosome 9 orphons, because counts were too low. A later analysis found that HLA-associated TCR beta chains were more clonally expanded and had lower generation probabilities than equally common non-associated chains.

This receptor chain uses TRBV2 and TRBJ2-1; the central 11 bases match TRBD2. The sample was PBMCs. This sequence originates from a man aged 30 to 45 in good health and CMV-seronegative. The nucleotide sequence is given as TGTGCCAGCAGAGGGACTAGCGGATACAATGAGCAGTTCTTC. Translated, this gives CASRGTSGYNEQFF.